This T cell receptor beta chain appears in the sequencing data of a study of OX40 agonist ivuxolimab in advanced cancers. This clone was counted a few times. Profiling relied on immunoSEQ multiplex PCR, and the TCRdb table lists in-frame clones only, not all of them. In the table there are around 9,900 clones, about 66% of which are singletons. Trimming removed 1 base at V and 3 bases at J, with 10 bases between. From germline, CDR1 is SGHAT and CDR2 FQDESV (reference sequence). The CDR3 is 14 residues long. The origin of this receptor is an adult with an advanced solid tumor such as melanoma, head and neck, liver or kidney cancer. The sample in question was CD4+ or CD8+ T cells sorted from blood, obtained in a trial of the OX40 agonist ivuxolimab. This chain links TRBV11-1 with TRBJ2-7, with D unclear. The CDR3 spells CASSLGQVYYEQYF. DNA of the CDR3: TGTGCCAGCAGCTTAGGCCAGGTCTACTACGAGCAGTACTTC.